This entry describes one T cell receptor (beta chain). Its antigen is unknown. The libraries were made with immunoSEQ v3.0 at survey level. Roughly 40,000-55,000 T-cell genomes per sample were the sequencing target. Using immunoSEQ multiplex PCR, the repertoire was profiled, and TCRdb retains in-frame clones only, with some absent. Here the sample spans 30,000 to 40,000 clones, 94% being singletons. The ends were cut back, 2 bases at V and 2 bases at J, with 19 bases in the middle. The CDR3 runs to 17 residues. CDR1 is LNHDA, CDR2 SQIVND, per germline (reference sequence). The data originate from a study of long-term antiretroviral therapy in people with HIV. Regarding the study as a whole: Every time point showed a repertoire led by clones expanded before ART. Patients on ART gained diversity, which nonetheless stayed below transplant donor controls.

The sample was unsorted PBMCs, taken approximately 5 years after starting antiretroviral therapy. The sequence derives from a woman aged 45 to 65 with HIV. The chain recombines TRBV19 with TRBJ2-7; D might be TRBD1 (6 bases). CDR3 sequence reads: CASSIRGSNQWAYEQYF. The CDR3, as DNA: TGTGCCAGTAGTATAAGGGGGTCCAATCAGTGGGCCTACGAGCAGTACTTC.